The present entry profiles one T cell receptor beta chain with its context. Its specificity is not known. The time point here: new active TB diagnosis, blood taken before or within 7 days of starting treatment. These data are taken from a study of T cells in tuberculosis. Study context: IGRA-negative adolescents, IGRA-positive adolescents with latent tuberculosis and adults with active tuberculosis formed this South African cohort. Samples predate treatment or fall within its first 7 days.

Regarding the study as a whole: Samples were chosen by availability of cryopreserved specimens.

Assay: immunoSEQ multiplex PCR; the TCRdb copy retains only in-frame clones and omits some. The table records tens of thousands of clones, roughly 88% of them present only once. This CDR3 is built from 15 residues. The sequence derives from an adult with tuberculosis. The chain links TRBV21-1 to TRBJ2-7; the D segment call TRBD1 is taken from the table without a DNA check. TRBV21-1 is assigned pseudogene status. The specimen comprised PBMCs, sampled at tuberculosis diagnosis. CDR3 coding DNA: TGTGCCAGCAGCAAACCCGGGACAGGGGGCTACGAGCAGTACTTC. It specifies CASSKPGTGGYEQYF.